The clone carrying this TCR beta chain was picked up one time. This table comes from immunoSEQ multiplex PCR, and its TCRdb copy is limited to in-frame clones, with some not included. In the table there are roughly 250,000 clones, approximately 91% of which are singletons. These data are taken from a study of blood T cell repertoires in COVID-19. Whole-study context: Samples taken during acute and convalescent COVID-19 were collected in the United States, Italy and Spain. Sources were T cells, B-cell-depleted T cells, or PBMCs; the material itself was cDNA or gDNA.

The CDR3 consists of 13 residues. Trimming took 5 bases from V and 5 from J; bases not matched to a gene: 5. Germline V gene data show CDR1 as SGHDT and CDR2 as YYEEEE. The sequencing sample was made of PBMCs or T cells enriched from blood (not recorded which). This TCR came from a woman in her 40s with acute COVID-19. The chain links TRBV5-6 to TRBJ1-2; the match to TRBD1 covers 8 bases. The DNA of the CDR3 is TGTGCCAGCAGGGACAGGGTATTTTATGGCTACACCTTC. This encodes CASRDRVFYGYTF. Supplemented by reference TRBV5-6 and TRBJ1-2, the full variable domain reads DAGVTQSPTHLIKTRGQQVTLRCSPKSGHDTVSWYQQALGQGPQFIFQYYEEEERQRGNFPDRFSGHQFPNYSSELNVNALLLGDSALYLCASRDRVFYGYTFGSGTRLTVV.